The rows below give T cell receptor beta chains drawn from one sample of a study of blood T cell repertoires in COVID-19. Some clones are missing from TCRdb's copy, which holds only in-frame ones; the method was immunoSEQ multiplex PCR. This table holds about 200,000 clones, 65% to 90% found once. Sequenced material: PBMCs or T cells enriched from blood (not recorded which). The receptors were sampled from a woman aged 60-75 years with acute COVID-19. The CDR3 runs from the conserved cysteine through the conserved F or W. Each record gives: J gene, clone size, D gene, V gene, CDR3 length, CDR3 protein, CDR3 DNA. The D gene is left open where the match is weak. Where a row states a size, it is once, few, many or the class of an expanded clone; other rows omit it.

J gene: TRBJ2-5
clone size: .
D gene: .
V gene: TRBV29-1
CDR3 length: 15
CDR3 protein: CSVDAEYSFQETQYF
CDR3 DNA: TGCAGCGTTGATGCGGAATACTCCTTCCAAGAGACCCAGTACTTC

J gene: TRBJ1-2
clone size: .
D gene: .
V gene: TRBV19
CDR3 length: 13
CDR3 protein: CASTLAPDYGYTF
CDR3 DNA: TGTGCCAGTACTCTAGCTCCGGACTATGGCTACACCTTC

J gene: TRBJ2-1
clone size: .
D gene: .
V gene: TRBV6-2/TRBV6-3
CDR3 length: 16
CDR3 protein: CASSYFRPGALDEQFF
CDR3 DNA: TGTGCCAGCAGTTACTTTCGTCCGGGAGCCTTAGATGAGCAGTTCTTC

J gene: TRBJ2-1
clone size: few
D gene: TRBD1
V gene: TRBV19
CDR3 length: 14
CDR3 protein: CASNDRGFLNEQFF
CDR3 DNA: TGTGCCAGTAACGACAGGGGGTTCCTCAATGAGCAGTTCTTC

J gene: TRBJ1-2
clone size: .
D gene: .
V gene: TRBV12-3/TRBV12-4
CDR3 length: 11
CDR3 protein: CASSTDYGYTF
CDR3 DNA: TGTGCCAGCAGTACGGACTATGGCTACACCTTC

J gene: TRBJ2-3
clone size: .
D gene: .
V gene: TRBV10-1
CDR3 length: 12
CDR3 protein: CASSTGTDTQYF
CDR3 DNA: TGCGCCAGCAGTACAGGGACAGATACGCAGTATTTT

J gene: TRBJ1-2
clone size: .
D gene: .
V gene: TRBV5-5
CDR3 length: 13
CDR3 protein: CASSLGQVYGYTF
CDR3 DNA: TGTGCCAGCAGCTTGGGACAGGTCTATGGCTACACCTTC

J gene: TRBJ2-3
clone size: .
D gene: .
V gene: TRBV15
CDR3 length: 16
CDR3 protein: CATSRISGNPTDTQYF
CDR3 DNA: TGTGCCACCAGCAGGATTAGCGGCAACCCCACAGATACGCAGTATTTT

J gene: TRBJ2-1
clone size: few
D gene: TRBD2
V gene: TRBV6-2/TRBV6-3
CDR3 length: 14
CDR3 protein: CASSPQREGSRQFF
CDR3 DNA: TGTGCCAGCAGCCCCCAGCGGGAGGGCTCGAGGCAGTTCTTC

J gene: TRBJ1-3
clone size: .
D gene: .
V gene: TRBV5-1
CDR3 length: 16
CDR3 protein: CASSLGDSHSGNTIYF
CDR3 DNA: TGCGCCAGCAGCTTGGGAGACAGCCACTCTGGAAACACCATATATTTT

J gene: TRBJ1-5
clone size: few
D gene: .
V gene: TRBV6-6
CDR3 length: 22
CDR3 protein: CASSPLREGWISFGNSNQPQHF
CDR3 DNA: TGTGCCAGCAGTCCTCTACGGGAGGGATGGATAAGCTTCGGGAATAGCAATCAGCCCCAGCATTTT

J gene: TRBJ2-1
clone size: .
D gene: TRBD2
V gene: TRBV5-1
CDR3 length: 17
CDR3 protein: CASSLTPATGGSDEQFF
CDR3 DNA: TGCGCCAGCAGCTTGACCCCCGCAACGGGAGGGTCGGATGAGCAGTTCTTC

J gene: TRBJ2-1
clone size: few
D gene: .
V gene: TRBV4-1
CDR3 length: 15
CDR3 protein: CASSQESSSYNEQFF
CDR3 DNA: TGCGCCAGCAGCCAAGAGAGTAGCTCCTACAATGAGCAGTTCTTC

J gene: TRBJ2-3
clone size: .
D gene: .
V gene: TRBV18
CDR3 length: 15
CDR3 protein: CASSPPGMGTDTQYF
CDR3 DNA: TGTGCCAGCTCACCACCCGGGATGGGCACAGATACGCAGTATTTT

J gene: TRBJ1-5
clone size: .
D gene: TRBD1
V gene: TRBV7-2
CDR3 length: 13
CDR3 protein: CASSPDRAEPQHF
CDR3 DNA: TGTGCCAGCAGCCCGGACAGGGCCGAGCCCCAGCATTTT

J gene: TRBJ1-2
clone size: .
D gene: .
V gene: TRBV27
CDR3 length: 15
CDR3 protein: CASKGQGLTLAGYTF
CDR3 DNA: TGTGCCAGCAAGGGGCAGGGGCTTACCCTGGCCGGCTACACCTTC

J gene: TRBJ1-4
clone size: .
D gene: TRBD1
V gene: TRBV19
CDR3 length: 16
CDR3 protein: CASSEFGTGGNEKLFF
CDR3 DNA: TGTGCCAGTAGCGAATTCGGGACAGGGGGAAATGAAAAACTGTTTTTT

J gene: TRBJ2-2
clone size: few
D gene: TRBD2
V gene: TRBV12-5
CDR3 length: 17
CDR3 protein: CASGLSWSGGNTGELFF
CDR3 DNA: TGTGCTAGTGGTTTGTCCTGGTCGGGGGGGAACACCGGGGAGCTGTTTTTT

J gene: TRBJ1-4
clone size: .
D gene: .
V gene: TRBV2
CDR3 length: 14
CDR3 protein: CASSKQGANEKLFF
CDR3 DNA: TGTGCCAGCAGTAAACAGGGAGCTAATGAAAAACTGTTTTTT

J gene: TRBJ2-2
clone size: .
D gene: TRBD2
V gene: TRBV5-6
CDR3 length: 17
CDR3 protein: CASSSLLAGGDTGELFF
CDR3 DNA: TGTGCCAGCAGCTCCCTGCTAGCGGGAGGAGACACCGGGGAGCTGTTTTTT

J gene: TRBJ1-1
clone size: .
D gene: TRBD1
V gene: TRBV15
CDR3 length: 16
CDR3 protein: CATSRNRGQPNTEAFF
CDR3 DNA: TGTGCCACCAGCAGAAATCGGGGACAGCCGAACACTGAAGCTTTCTTT

J gene: TRBJ2-3
clone size: .
D gene: .
V gene: TRBV3-1/TRBV3-2
CDR3 length: 13
CDR3 protein: CASGDPSTDTQYF
CDR3 DNA: TGTGCCAGCGGAGACCCTAGCACAGATACGCAGTATTTT

J gene: TRBJ2-3
clone size: few
D gene: TRBD2
V gene: TRBV5-4
CDR3 length: 17
CDR3 protein: CASSLLTSGSSTDTQYF
CDR3 DNA: TGTGCCAGCAGCTTGTTGACTAGCGGCTCTAGCACAGATACGCAGTATTTT

J gene: TRBJ2-7
clone size: .
D gene: .
V gene: TRBV6-5
CDR3 length: 15
CDR3 protein: CASSYFRKATYEQYF
CDR3 DNA: TGTGCCAGCAGTTACTTTAGAAAAGCGACCTACGAGCAGTACTTC

J gene: TRBJ2-5
clone size: few
D gene: .
V gene: TRBV28
CDR3 length: 15
CDR3 protein: CASSFSRLRRETQYF
CDR3 DNA: TGTGCCAGCAGTTTCTCGCGTTTGCGGAGGGAGACCCAGTACTTC

J gene: TRBJ1-6
clone size: .
D gene: TRBD1
V gene: TRBV27
CDR3 length: 16
CDR3 protein: CASSRETGVYNSPLHF
CDR3 DNA: TGTGCCAGCAGTCGGGAGACAGGGGTCTATAATTCACCCCTCCACTTT

J gene: TRBJ2-7
clone size: .
D gene: TRBD1
V gene: TRBV5-6
CDR3 length: 15
CDR3 protein: CASSLEGTGQYEQYF
CDR3 DNA: TGTGCCAGCAGCTTAGAGGGGACAGGTCAGTACGAGCAGTACTTC

J gene: TRBJ1-3
clone size: .
D gene: TRBD1
V gene: TRBV5-6
CDR3 length: 14
CDR3 protein: CASSGDRGGNTIYF
CDR3 DNA: TGTGCCAGCAGCGGAGACAGGGGTGGAAACACCATATATTTT

J gene: TRBJ2-1
clone size: .
D gene: .
V gene: TRBV7-7
CDR3 length: 14
CDR3 protein: CASSPGLLYNEQFF
CDR3 DNA: TGTGCCAGCAGCCCAGGACTTCTATACAATGAGCAGTTCTTC